The present entry profiles one T cell receptor (beta chain) with its context. This clone came up a few times. The specificity of this receptor is unknown. No much larger clone is present one base from it, and per-base qualities are unavailable. The data derive from a study of T cells in localized non-small cell lung cancer (TCRdb year 2020). Concerning the study at large: Comparing tumors with uninvolved tumor-adjacent lungs, the study looked at the T cell repertoires of over 200 patients with early-stage NSCLC. Of the NSCLC patients, around 130 were male and about 97 were female, and the mean age was approximately 69 years. The cohort consisted of approximately 240 treatment-naive NSCLC patients whose localized lung tumors had been resected.

TCR beta CDR3 regions were sequenced from DNA using the immunoSEQ Assay. From the authors' description of their analysis: To compute T cell density, TCR beta template counts were normalized to usable DNA, which was estimated by amplifying housekeeping genes. Richness was estimated using the preseqR package, with extrapolation to 400,000 templates for PBMC samples and to 120,000 templates for tissue samples. Clonality was taken to be one minus Pielou's evenness. To identify tissue-enriched TCRs, differential abundance testing was run on productive amino-acid clonotypes with a minimum total count of 5 and an alpha of 0.1. The Jaccard Index and the Morisita Overlap Index were used to measure how much the repertoires overlapped between compartments. GLIPH grouped TCR beta CDR3s together with public tetramer-defined viral CDR3s, and a viral motif had to include at least three viral sequences and show V-gene enrichment. TCRdb's version of the immuneACCESS table is confined to in-frame rearrangements and falls short of the full clone set. An unresolved V gene accounts for under half of the shortfall where checked; the remainder is of unknown origin. V, J and clone size reflect that table, while D and trimming were determined from the DNA. The sample table lists about 1,300 clones, more than 20% of them with a count of one. About 31% of the sample is in the top ten clones.

General conclusions and limits of the study: A median of approximately 57 of the top 100 tumor clones were detected in paired uninvolved adjacent lung, and 28 of these tumor clones were also found among the top 100 clones of the paired uninvolved adjacent lung. Since the design was exploratory, TCR variables were selected using unadjusted p-values with no false-discovery rate correction. Longer overall survival was associated with higher T cell density in blood, whereas shorter survival was associated with higher clonality in adjacent lung. Uninvolved tumor-adjacent lung showed the highest T cell clonality, higher than tumor, which suggests more focused antigenic responses in the uninvolved tumor-adjacent lung. Because multi-region sequencing of the tumors was not done, intratumor heterogeneity could not be ruled out.

V lost 3 bases and J lost 7 bases, and the count of bases not matched to a germline gene is 4. The CDR3 measures 15 amino acids from cysteine to phenylalanine. CDR3 DNA is the only sequence kept; it has 45 bases, read in frame from the first base. CDR1 and CDR2 (SGHNT, YENEEA) derive from the germline V gene. At diagnosis, tumor, uninvolved tumor-adjacent lung and peripheral blood were collected and then preserved as a mix of FFPE and fresh-frozen material. Here the chain combines TRBV11-3 and TRBJ2-1, and 12 junction bases match TRBD2. This TCR was recovered from a man aged 35 to 69 with stage III lung adenocarcinoma. The sequencing here drew on lung tumor tissue, taken before any cancer treatment. The nucleotides read TGTGCCAGCAGCTTGCCGACTAGCGGGAGAAATGAGCAGTTCTTC. This translates into CASSLPTSGRNEQFF.